This T cell receptor (beta chain) derives from a study of control samples from healthy donors and cancer patients. TCRdb keeps only in-frame clones here, not all; method: immunoSEQ multiplex PCR. The table lists 75,000 to 100,000 clones, approximately 89% of them singletons. The CDR3 has 13 residues. Germline-derived CDR1 and CDR2 are MNHEY and SMNVEV (reference sequence). V dropped 5 bases and J dropped 12 bases, with 20 bases sitting between them. The TCR comes from a man between 50 and 59 years old in good health. This chain joins TRBV27 and TRBJ2-7; tentative D call: TRBD1 (6 bases). Sample: blood. CDR3 region: CASSPWDMPRRYF. DNA for the CDR3: TGTGCCAGCAGTCCCTGGGACATGCCGAGGAGGTACTTC.